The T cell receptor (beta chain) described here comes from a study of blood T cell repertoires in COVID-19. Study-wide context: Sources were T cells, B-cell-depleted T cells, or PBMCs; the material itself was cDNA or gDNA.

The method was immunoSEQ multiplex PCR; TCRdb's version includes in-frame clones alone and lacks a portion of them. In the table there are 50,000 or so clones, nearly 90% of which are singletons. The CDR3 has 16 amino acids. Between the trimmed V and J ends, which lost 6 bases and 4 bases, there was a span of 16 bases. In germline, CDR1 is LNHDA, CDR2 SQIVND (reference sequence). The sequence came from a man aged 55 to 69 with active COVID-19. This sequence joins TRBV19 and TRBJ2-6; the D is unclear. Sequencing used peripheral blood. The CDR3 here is CASSPPEAFGANVLTF. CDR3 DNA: TGTGCCAGTAGCCCCCCCGAGGCATTCGGGGCCAACGTCCTGACTTTC.